Detailed here is one T cell receptor beta chain. CDR3 length equals 16 residues. The ends lost 5 bases at V and 0 bases at J; junction bases unmatched: 9. CDR1 and CDR2 from the germline V gene are SGHAT and FQNNGV. Only CD45RO-negative cells positively selected for CCR7 counted as naive CD8 cells, so terminally differentiated effector memory CD45RA+ cells were excluded. This table comes from immunoSEQ multiplex PCR, and its TCRdb copy is limited to in-frame clones, with some not included. The sample records millions of clones, approximately 94% being singletons. This record comes from a study of shared clonotypes between healthy human individuals.

The receptor comes from a man between 18 and 35 years old in good health. This sequence joins TRBV11-2 and TRBJ2-5; TRBD1 matches 7 bases. Sample: naive CD8+ T cells sorted from blood. In DNA, the CDR3 is TGTGCCAGCAGCGCTTGGTCCGACAGGGACCAAGAGACCCAGTACTTC. Protein sequence: CASSAWSDRDQETQYF.